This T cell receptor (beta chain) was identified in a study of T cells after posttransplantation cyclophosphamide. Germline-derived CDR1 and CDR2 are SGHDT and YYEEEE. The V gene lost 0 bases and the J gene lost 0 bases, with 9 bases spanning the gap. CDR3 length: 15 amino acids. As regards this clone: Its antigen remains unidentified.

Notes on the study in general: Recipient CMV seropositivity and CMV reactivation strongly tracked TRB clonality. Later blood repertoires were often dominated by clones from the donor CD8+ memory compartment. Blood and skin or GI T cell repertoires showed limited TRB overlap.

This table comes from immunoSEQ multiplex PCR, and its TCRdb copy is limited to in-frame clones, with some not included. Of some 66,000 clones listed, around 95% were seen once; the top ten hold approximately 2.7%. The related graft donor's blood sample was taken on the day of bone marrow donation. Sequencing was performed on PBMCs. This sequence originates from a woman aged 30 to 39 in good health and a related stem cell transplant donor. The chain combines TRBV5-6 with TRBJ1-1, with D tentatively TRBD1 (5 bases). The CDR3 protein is CASSLAGVMNTEAFF. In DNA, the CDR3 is TGTGCCAGCAGCTTGGCGGGGGTGATGAACACTGAAGCTTTCTTT.